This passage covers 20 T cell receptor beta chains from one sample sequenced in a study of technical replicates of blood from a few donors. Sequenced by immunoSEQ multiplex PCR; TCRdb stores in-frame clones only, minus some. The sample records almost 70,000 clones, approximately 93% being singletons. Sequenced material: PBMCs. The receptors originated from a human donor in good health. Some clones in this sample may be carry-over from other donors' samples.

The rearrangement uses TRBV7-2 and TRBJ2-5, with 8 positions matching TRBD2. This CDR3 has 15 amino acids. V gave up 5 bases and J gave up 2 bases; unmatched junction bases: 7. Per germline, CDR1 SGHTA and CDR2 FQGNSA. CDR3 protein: CASSPTSGPQETQYF. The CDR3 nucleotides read TGTGCCAGCAGCCCCACTAGCGGACCTCAAGAGACCCAGTACTTC.

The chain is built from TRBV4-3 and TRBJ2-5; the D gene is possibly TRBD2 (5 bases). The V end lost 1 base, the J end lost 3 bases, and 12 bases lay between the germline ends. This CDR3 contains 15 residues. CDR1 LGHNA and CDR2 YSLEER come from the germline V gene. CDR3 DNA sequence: TGCGCCAGCAGCCAAGGAACGGGGAACAAAGAGACCCAGTACTTC. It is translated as CASSQGTGNKETQYF.

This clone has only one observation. For the CDR3, the DNA is TGCGCCAGCAGCTCGAGACAGGGGAGCGACTCTGGGGCCAACGTCCTGACTTTC. It codes for CASSSRQGSDSGANVLTF. The chain has TRBV4-3 and TRBJ2-6; TRBD1 matches at 8 bases. The J segment lost 0 bases and the V segment lost 5 bases, leaving 9 bases of the junction unmatched. The CDR3 covers 18 residues. Per germline, CDR1 LGHNA and CDR2 YSLEER.

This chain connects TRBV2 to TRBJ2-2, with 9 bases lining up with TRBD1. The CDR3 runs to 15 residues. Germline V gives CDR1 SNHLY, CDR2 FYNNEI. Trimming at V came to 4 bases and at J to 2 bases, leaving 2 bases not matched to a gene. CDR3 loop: CASSGGQGNTGELFF. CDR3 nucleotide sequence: TGTGCCAGCAGTGGGGGACAGGGAAACACCGGGGAGCTGTTTTTT.

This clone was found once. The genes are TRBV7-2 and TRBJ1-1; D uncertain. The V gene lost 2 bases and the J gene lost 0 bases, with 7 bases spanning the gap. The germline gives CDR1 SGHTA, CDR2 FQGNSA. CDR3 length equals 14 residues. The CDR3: CASSLPQVNTEAFF. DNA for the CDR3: TGTGCCAGCAGCTTACCCCAGGTGAACACTGAAGCTTTCTTT.

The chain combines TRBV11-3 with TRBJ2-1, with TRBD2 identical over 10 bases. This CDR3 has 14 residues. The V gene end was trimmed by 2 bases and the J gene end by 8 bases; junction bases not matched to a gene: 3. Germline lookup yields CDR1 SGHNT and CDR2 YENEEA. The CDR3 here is CASSLLAGGHEQFF. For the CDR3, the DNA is TGTGCCAGCAGCTTATTAGCGGGAGGCCATGAGCAGTTCTTC.

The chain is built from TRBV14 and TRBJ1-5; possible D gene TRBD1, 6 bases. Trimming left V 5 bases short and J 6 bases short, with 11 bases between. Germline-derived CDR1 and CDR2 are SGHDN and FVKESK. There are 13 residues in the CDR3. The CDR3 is CASSGGLGQPQHF. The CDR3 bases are TGTGCCAGCAGCGGGGGCCTGGGTCAGCCCCAGCATTTT.

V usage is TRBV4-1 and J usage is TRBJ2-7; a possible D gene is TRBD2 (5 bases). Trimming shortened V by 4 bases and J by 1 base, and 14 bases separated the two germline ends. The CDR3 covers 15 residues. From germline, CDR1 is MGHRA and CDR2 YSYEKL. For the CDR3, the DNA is TGCGCCAGCAGCCGACCCGAGGGCGGGTCCTACGAGCAGTACTTC. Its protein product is CASSRPEGGSYEQYF.

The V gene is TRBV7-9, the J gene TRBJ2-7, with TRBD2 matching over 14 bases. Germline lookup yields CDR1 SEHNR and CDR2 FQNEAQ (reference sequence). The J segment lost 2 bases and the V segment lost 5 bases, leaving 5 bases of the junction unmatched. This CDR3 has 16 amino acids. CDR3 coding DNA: TGTGCCAGCAGCCCCGGGACTAGCGGGAGAGCCTACGAGCAGTACTTC. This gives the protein CASSPGTSGRAYEQYF.

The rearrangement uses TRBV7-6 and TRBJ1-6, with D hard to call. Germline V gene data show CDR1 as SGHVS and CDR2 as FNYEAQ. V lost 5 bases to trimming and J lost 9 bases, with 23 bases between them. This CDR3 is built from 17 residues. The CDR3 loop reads CASSPGNPFLGSSPLHF. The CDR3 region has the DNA TGTGCCAGCAGCCCGGGGAACCCCTTCCTTGGGAGTTCACCCCTCCACTTT.

CDR3 region: CASSSDRAAGANVLTF. The CDR3 bases are TGTGCCAGCAGCTCCGACAGGGCGGCTGGGGCCAACGTCCTGACTTTC. This sequence joins TRBV7-3 and TRBJ2-6, with TRBD1 matching 7 bases. The V gene end was trimmed by 4 bases and the J gene end by 2 bases; junction bases not matched to a gene: 5. Per germline, CDR1 SGHTA and CDR2 FQGTGA. The CDR3 contains 16 residues.

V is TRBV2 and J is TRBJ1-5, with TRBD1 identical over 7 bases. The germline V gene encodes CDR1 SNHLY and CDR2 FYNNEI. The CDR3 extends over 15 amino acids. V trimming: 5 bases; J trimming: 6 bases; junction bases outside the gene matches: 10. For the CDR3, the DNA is TGTGCCAGCAGTACGACGACAGGGCTCGGTCAGCCCCAGCATTTT. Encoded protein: CASSTTTGLGQPQHF.

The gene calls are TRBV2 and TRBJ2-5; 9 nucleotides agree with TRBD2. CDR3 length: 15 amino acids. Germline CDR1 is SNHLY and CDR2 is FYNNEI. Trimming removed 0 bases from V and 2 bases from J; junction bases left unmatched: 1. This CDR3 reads CASSEALAGQETQYF. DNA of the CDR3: TGTGCCAGCAGTGAAGCTCTAGCGGGACAAGAGACCCAGTACTTC.

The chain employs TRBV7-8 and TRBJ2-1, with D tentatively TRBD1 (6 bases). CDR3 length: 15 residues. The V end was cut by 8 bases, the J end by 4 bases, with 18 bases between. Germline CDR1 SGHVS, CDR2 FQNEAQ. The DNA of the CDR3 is TGTGCCAGCCGAACCGTAGGGGGAGAATACAATGAGCAGTTCTTC. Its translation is CASRTVGGEYNEQFF.

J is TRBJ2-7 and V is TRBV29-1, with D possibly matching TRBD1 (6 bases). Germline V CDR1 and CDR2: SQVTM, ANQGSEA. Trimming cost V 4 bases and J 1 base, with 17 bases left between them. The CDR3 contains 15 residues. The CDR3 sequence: CSVVYPRQVSYEQYF. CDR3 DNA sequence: TGCAGCGTTGTGTACCCCAGACAGGTGTCCTACGAGCAGTACTTC.

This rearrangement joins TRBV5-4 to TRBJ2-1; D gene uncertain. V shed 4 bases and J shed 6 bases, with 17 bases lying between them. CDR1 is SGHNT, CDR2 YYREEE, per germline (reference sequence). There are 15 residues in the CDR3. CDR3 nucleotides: TGTGCCAGCAGCCTGCCGAGCAGGAACCTCAATGAGCAGTTCTTC. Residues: CASSLPSRNLNEQFF.

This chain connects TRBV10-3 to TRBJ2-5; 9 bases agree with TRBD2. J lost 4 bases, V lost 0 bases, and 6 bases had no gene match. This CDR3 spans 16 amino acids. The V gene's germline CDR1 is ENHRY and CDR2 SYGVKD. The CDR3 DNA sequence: TGTGCCATCAGTGAGTCACCTAGCGGGGCGGGAGAGACCCAGTACTTC. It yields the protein CAISESPSGAGETQYF.

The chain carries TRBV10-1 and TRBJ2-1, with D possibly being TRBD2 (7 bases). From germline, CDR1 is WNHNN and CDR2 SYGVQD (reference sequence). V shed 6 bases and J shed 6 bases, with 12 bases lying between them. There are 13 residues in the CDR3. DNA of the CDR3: TGCGCCAGCAGCCCCGCGGGGGCCAATGAGCAGTTCTTC. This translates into CASSPAGANEQFF.

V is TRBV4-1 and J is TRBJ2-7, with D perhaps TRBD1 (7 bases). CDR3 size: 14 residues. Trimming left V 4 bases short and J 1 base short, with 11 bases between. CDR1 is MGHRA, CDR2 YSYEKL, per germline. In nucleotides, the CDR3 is TGCGCCAGCAGCCGCGGGACAGTATCCTACGAGCAGTACTTC. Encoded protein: CASSRGTVSYEQYF.

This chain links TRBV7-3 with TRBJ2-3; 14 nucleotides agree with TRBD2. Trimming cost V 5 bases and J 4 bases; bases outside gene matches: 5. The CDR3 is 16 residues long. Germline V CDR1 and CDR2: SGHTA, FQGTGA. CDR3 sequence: CASSVTSGRGSDTQYF. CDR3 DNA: TGTGCCAGCAGCGTGACTAGCGGGAGGGGGTCAGATACGCAGTATTTT.